The clone carrying this T cell receptor (beta chain) was observed a single time. No antigen is known for it. Clones were read by immunoSEQ multiplex PCR, and TCRdb kept only the in-frame ones, dropping some. This sample has about 2 million clones; about 95% occur once, and the top ten carry about 1.1%. This entry comes from a study of shared clonotypes between healthy human individuals. Whole-study findings and limits: On the whole, naive subsets had larger estimated richness than memory subsets had. In four donors, around 4.5% of naive CD4 clonotypes appeared in common.

The CDR3 has 14 amino acids. Germline V gene lookup returns CDR1 SEHNR and CDR2 FQNEAQ (reference sequence). V gave up 4 bases and J gave up 2 bases, with 12 bases separating them. Selected positively for CCR7 and CD45RO-negative, naive CD8 cells excluded terminally differentiated effector memory CD45RA+ cells. The sequenced material came from naive CD8+ T cells sorted from blood. The receptor was isolated from a young man in good health. The chain recombines TRBV7-9 with TRBJ2-7; D may be TRBD1 or TRBD2 (5 bases each). CDR3 DNA: TGTGCCAGCAGCTCCTCCGAGGGGCCCTACGAGCAGTACTTC. This codes for CASSSSEGPYEQYF.